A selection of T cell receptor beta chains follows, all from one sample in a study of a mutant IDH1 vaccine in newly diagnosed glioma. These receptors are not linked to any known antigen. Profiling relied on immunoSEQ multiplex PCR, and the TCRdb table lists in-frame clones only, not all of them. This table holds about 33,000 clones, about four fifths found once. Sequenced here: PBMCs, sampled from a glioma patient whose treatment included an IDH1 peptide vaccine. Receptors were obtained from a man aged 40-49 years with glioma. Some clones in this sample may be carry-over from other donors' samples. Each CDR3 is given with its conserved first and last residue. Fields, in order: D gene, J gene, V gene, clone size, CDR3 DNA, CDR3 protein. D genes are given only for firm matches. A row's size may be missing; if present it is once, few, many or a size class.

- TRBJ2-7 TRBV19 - TGTGCCAGTAGTATAGGGCCAGGGAGCTCCTACGAGCAGTACTTC CASSIGPGSSYEQYF
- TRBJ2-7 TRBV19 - TGTGCCAGTAGCCTCATTGGGACCTACGAGCAGTACTTC CASSLIGTYEQYF
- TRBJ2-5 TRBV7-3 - TGTGCCAGCAGCCCCACAGGGGAGGGGACCCAGTACTTC CASSPTGEGTQYF
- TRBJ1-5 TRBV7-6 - TGTGCCAGCAGCTTATGGTCGGGCCAGCCCCAGCATTTT CASSLWSGQPQHF
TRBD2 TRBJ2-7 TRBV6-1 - TGTGCCAGCAGTGACCCCGGGGGGGCCGGGTACGAGCAGTACTTC CASSDPGGAGYEQYF
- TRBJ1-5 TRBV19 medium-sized TGTGCCAGCTCGACGGACTATAGCAATCAGCCCCAGCATTTT CASSTDYSNQPQHF
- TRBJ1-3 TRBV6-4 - TGTGCCAGCCGGCAGAGCTCTGGAAACACCATATATTTT CASRQSSGNTIYF
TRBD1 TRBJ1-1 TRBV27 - TGTGCCAGCCTCGGGACAGGTAAGGAGGGCACTGAAGCTTTCTTT CASLGTGKEGTEAFF
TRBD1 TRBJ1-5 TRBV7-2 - TGTGCCAGCAGCTTCAGGACAGGGGATCAGCCCCAGCATTTT CASSFRTGDQPQHF
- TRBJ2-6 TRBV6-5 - TGTGCCAGCAGTTACTCGACTACCGGGGCCAACGTCCTGACTTTC CASSYSTTGANVLTF
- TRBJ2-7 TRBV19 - TGTGCCAGTAGTATACGGCGATACTACGAGCAGTACTTC CASSIRRYYEQYF
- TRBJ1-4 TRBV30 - TGTGCCTGGAGTGTGGGCGGGGAGGTCGAAAAACTGTTTTTT CAWSVGGEVEKLFF
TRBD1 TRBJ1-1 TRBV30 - TGTGCCTGGAGTGAAGGCAGGGGGTCCACTGAAGCTTTCTTT CAWSEGRGSTEAFF
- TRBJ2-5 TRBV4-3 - TGCGCCAGCAGCCAAGCCCCCGGGGGCTGGGAGACCCAGTACTTC CASSQAPGGWETQYF
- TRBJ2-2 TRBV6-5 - TGTGCCAGCAGCACGGGGAGCGGGGAGCTGTTTTTT CASSTGSGELFF
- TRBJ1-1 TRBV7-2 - TGTGCCAGCAGCTCCTTCTTGAACACTGAAGCTTTCTTT CASSSFLNTEAFF
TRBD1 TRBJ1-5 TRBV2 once TGTGCCAGCAGTGGGACAGGGAGCAATCAGCCCCAGCATTTT CASSGTGSNQPQHF
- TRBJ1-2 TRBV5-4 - TGTGCCAGCACTAGTGTTGGCAACTATGGCTACACCTTC CASTSVGNYGYTF
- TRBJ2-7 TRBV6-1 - TGTGCCAGCAGTGATTTGGGTGGGACGGCAAGCTACGAGCAGTACTTC CASSDLGGTASYEQYF
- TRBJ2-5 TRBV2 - TGTGCCAGCAGTGAAGGAGAGACCCAGTACTTC CASSEGETQYF
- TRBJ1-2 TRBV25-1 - TGTGCCAGCAGTCTCACAGGGAGAGGCTACACCTTC CASSLTGRGYTF
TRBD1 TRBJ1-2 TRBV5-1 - TGCGCCAGCAGCTCCCTCGGACAGGGCGGATATGATGGCTACACCTTC CASSSLGQGGYDGYTF
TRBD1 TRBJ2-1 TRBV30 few TGTGCCCTCTTAAGACAGGGCTCCTACAATGAGCAGTTCTTC CALLRQGSYNEQFF
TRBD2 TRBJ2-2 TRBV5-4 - TGTGCCAGCAGCTTCATAGGACTAGGAACCGGGGAGCTGTTTTTT CASSFIGLGTGELFF
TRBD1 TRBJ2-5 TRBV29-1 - TGCAGCGTGGGGACAGGGTTGGGCCAAGAGACCCAGTACTTC CSVGTGLGQETQYF
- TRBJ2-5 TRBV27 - TGTGCCAGCAGTTTAGGAATAGGGGGGGGAGAGACCCAGTACTTC CASSLGIGGGETQYF
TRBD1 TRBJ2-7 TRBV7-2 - TGTGCCAGCAGTTATCGACAGGGGGCGCTCGACGAGCAGTACTTC CASSYRQGALDEQYF
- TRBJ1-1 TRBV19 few TGTGCCAGTAGTATGGGCCAACCGGGCACTGAAGCTTTCTTT CASSMGQPGTEAFF
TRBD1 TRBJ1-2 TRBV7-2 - TGTGCCAGCAGCATAGGGACAGCTCGCTATGGCTACACCTTC CASSIGTARYGYTF
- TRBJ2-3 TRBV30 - TGTGCCTGGAGTGTAGTGTGGCCTAGCACAGATACGCAGTATTTT CAWSVVWPSTDTQYF
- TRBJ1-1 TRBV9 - TGTGCCAGCAGCCTAGGACTAGCGGCAACTGAAGCTTTCTTT CASSLGLAATEAFF
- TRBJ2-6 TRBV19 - TGTGCCAGTTTCGGTGGGGACCGGGACGTCTCCTCTGGGGCCAACGTCCTGACTTTC CASFGGDRDVSSGANVLTF
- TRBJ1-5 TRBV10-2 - TGCGCCAGCAGTGAGAGGCGCCACCGTGAAAATCAGCCCCAGCATTTT CASSERRHRENQPQHF
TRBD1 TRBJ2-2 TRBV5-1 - TGCGCCAGCAGCCCCCCCTCCGGGACAGGGCCCACCGGGGAGCTGTTTTTT CASSPPSGTGPTGELFF
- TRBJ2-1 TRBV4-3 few TGCGCCAGCAGCCAAGACTTGATATCGGGGCCCTACAATGAGCAGTTCTTC CASSQDLISGPYNEQFF
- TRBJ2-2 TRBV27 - TGTGCCAGCAGTTTATCTAGGCGGACGAGTGGAGCAGGGGAGCTGTTTTTT CASSLSRRTSGAGELFF
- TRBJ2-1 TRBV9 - TGTGCCAGCAGCGGGACCGAGAGCTCCTACAATGAGCAGTTCTTC CASSGTESSYNEQFF
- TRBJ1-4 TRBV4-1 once TGCGCCAGCAGCCAAGATAGGGCAGGAACTAATGAAAAACTGTTTTTT CASSQDRAGTNEKLFF
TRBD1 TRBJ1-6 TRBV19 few TGTGCCAGTAGTCTGCATACCGGGACAGCTTCTCCTAATCCCCTCCACTTT CASSLHTGTASPNPLHF
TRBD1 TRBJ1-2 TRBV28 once TGTGCCAGCAGTTTAGGGGGACAGGGAGGGGATGGCTACACCTTC CASSLGGQGGDGYTF
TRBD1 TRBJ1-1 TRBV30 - TGTGCCCGGGACAGGTGGGTCACTGAAGCTTTCTTT CARDRWVTEAFF
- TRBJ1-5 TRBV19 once TGTGCCAGTAGTATTCTTGTCGGGGGTATGGGCAATCAGCCCCAGCATTTT CASSILVGGMGNQPQHF
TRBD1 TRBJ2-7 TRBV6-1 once TGTGCCAGCAGTGTCGCGGGGACAGGGGGATTCGAGCAGTACTTC CASSVAGTGGFEQYF
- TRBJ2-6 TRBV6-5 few TGTGCCAGCAGTTGGGGGTACAGCTCTGGGGCCAACGTCCTGACTTTC CASSWGYSSGANVLTF
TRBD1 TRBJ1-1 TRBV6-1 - TGTGCCAGCAGTGGGGGGACAGAGCGGAACACTGAAGCTTTCTTT CASSGGTERNTEAFF
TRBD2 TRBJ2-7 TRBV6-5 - TGTGCCAGCAGTTACTCATCAGGGAGGGTGAGCGAGCAGTACTTC CASSYSSGRVSEQYF